The source of this T cell receptor beta chain is a study of T cells after yellow fever vaccination. Study context: Low-cell-number fractions were prepared with SMART-Seq v4 Ultra Low Input.

TCRdb reanalysed the 5' RACE reads using MiXCR and keeps one entry per CDR3 protein. The table has around 230,000 distinct CDR3 sequences, approximately 6.8% seen once. Germline loops: CDR1 GTSNPN, CDR2 SVGIG (reference sequence). The CDR3 runs to 15 residues. Between the trimmed V and J ends, which lost 0 bases and 5 bases, there was a span of 14 bases. Regarding the study as a whole: A secondary response was less intense yet reached its peak sooner, at day 5 versus 15. The CD4 and CD8 compartments had a small share of their clonotypes in common. Re-detected after boosting: most primary clones, around 96% of CD4 and less than 90% of CD8.

As for this clonotype: Its specificity is not known.

This specimen was CD4+ T cells sorted from PBMCs, taken on the day of the yellow fever booster vaccination. The receptor's source is a man between 25 and 39 years old who received the YFV17D yellow fever vaccine. The chain recombines TRBV30 with TRBJ2-1, with D perhaps TRBD2 (6 bases). CDR3 bases: TGTGCCTGGAGTGTCGTTCGCGGGAACCACAATGAGCAGTTCTTC. It is translated as CAWSVVRGNHNEQFF.